The clone carrying this TCR beta chain was detected ten times or more. Its antigen is still unknown. One entry per CDR3 protein, called by TCRdb with MiXCR from the multiplex PCR reads. The repertoire holds a few hundred thousand distinct CDR3 sequences, with 30% to 35% as singletons. The germline V and J ends were trimmed by 5 bases and 4 bases, with 9 bases remaining between them. Germline V lookup: CDR1 SGHTA, CDR2 FQGTGA. The CDR3 totals 13 residues. The data were taken from a study of breast tumors, draining lymph nodes, adjacent tissues. Study-wide points: Most tumor T cells seemingly derive from lymph node, then expand in tumor.

Samples came from axillary lymph nodes draining the breast cancer. The chain employs TRBV7-3 and TRBJ1-5, with a weak D call TRBD1 (6 bases). Material: axillary lymph node tissue. The TCR was taken from a female donor with breast cancer. Some clones in this sample may be carry-over from other donors' samples. Written as DNA, the CDR3 is TGTGCCAGCAGCATGGACAGAAATCAGCCCCAGCATTTT. It is translated as CASSMDRNQPQHF.